The 14 T cell receptor beta chains reported below all come from one sample, sequenced in a study of cytomegalovirus exposure and HLA in healthy donors. A multiplex PCR was run with 60 Vbeta primers and 13 Jbeta primers. Here immunoSEQ multiplex PCR was the method, and the copy in TCRdb shows in-frame clones only, minus some. The sample has tens of thousands of clones, around two thirds seen once. The sequencing input was PBMCs. Receptors originate from a woman aged 45-65 years in good health and CMV-seropositive.

V gene TRBV5-6 combines with J gene TRBJ2-2; 10 nucleotides match TRBD2. The CDR3 length is 17 residues. Per the germline V gene, CDR1 is SGHDT and CDR2 is YYEEEE. V shed 4 bases, J shed 6 bases, and the junction held 12 bases outside the gene matches. CDR3 residues: CASSHYGTSEGSGELFF. The DNA of the CDR3 is TGTGCCAGCAGCCATTATGGGACTAGCGAGGGCTCCGGGGAGCTGTTTTTT.

This sequence joins TRBV5-1 and TRBJ2-5; maybe TRBD1 (5 bases). Per germline, CDR1 SGHRS and CDR2 YFSETQ. The CDR3 spans 14 residues. V was pared by 0 bases and J by 4 bases, with 10 bases between. CDR3 loop: CASSLGTTTETQYF. CDR3 coding DNA: TGCGCCAGCAGCTTGGGGACAACTACAGAGACCCAGTACTTC.

The chain employs TRBV21-1 and TRBJ1-2; the tabulated D call, TRBD1, remains unverified against the DNA. TRBV21-1 is shown as a pseudogene. The CDR3 covers 19 residues. The CDR3 DNA reads TGTGCCAGCAGCCCGGGTCCCGGGACAGGGGGCGGGGGGAATGATGGCTACACCTTC. Translated, it gives CASSPGPGTGGGGNDGYTF.

CDR3 in amino acids: CASMLLQGWGNQPQHF. The CDR3 DNA sequence: TGTGCCAGCATGTTACTACAGGGGTGGGGCAATCAGCCCCAGCATTTT. The rearrangement links TRBV28 to TRBJ1-5; 7 nucleotides agree with TRBD1. The CDR3 runs to 16 residues. The trim removed 7 bases at V and 2 bases at J, leaving 11 bases unmatched. The V gene's germline CDR1 is MDHEN and CDR2 SYDVKM.

The chain links TRBV4-1 to TRBJ1-6; D gene unclear. The V and J ends lost 3 bases and 6 bases respectively, with 9 bases between them. Germline V gene data show CDR1 as MGHRA and CDR2 as YSYEKL. This CDR3 is built from 14 residues. The DNA of the CDR3 is TGCGCCAGCAGCCAGACTGTAGGTAATTCACCCCTCCACTTT. Translated, it gives CASSQTVGNSPLHF.

The chain is built from TRBV30 and TRBJ2-2; TRBD2 might be the D (5 bases). V lost 1 base to trimming and J lost 2 bases, with 8 bases between them. CDR3 size: 14 residues. Germline CDR1 is GTSNPN and CDR2 is SVGIG (reference sequence). The CDR3 loop is CAWSERTNTGELFF. DNA of the CDR3: TGTGCCTGGAGTGAAAGGACTAACACCGGGGAGCTGTTTTTT.

The J gene is TRBJ2-5, the V gene TRBV19; 9 bases align to TRBD1. The CDR3 runs to 15 residues. Germline V CDR1 and CDR2: LNHDA, SQIVND (reference sequence). Unmatched junction bases numbered 4, after V lost 3 bases and J lost 2 bases. As DNA, the CDR3 is TGTGCCAGTAGTATCGGGACAGGGCAACAAGAGACCCAGTACTTC. Translating it yields CASSIGTGQQETQYF.

This chain joins TRBV7-9 and TRBJ1-1; TRBD1 is a possible D gene (5 bases). Trimming took off 6 bases at V and 0 bases at J, with 11 bases between the two ends. The CDR3 covers 14 residues. Germline-derived CDR1 and CDR2 are SEHNR and FQNEAQ (reference sequence). CDR3 loop: CASSFDRVNTEAFF. The DNA for the CDR3 is TGTGCCAGCAGTTTCGACAGAGTGAACACTGAAGCTTTCTTT.

The chain joins TRBV5-1 to TRBJ2-3, with D tentatively TRBD1 (6 bases). Trimming shortened V by 0 bases and J by 4 bases, and 15 bases separated the two germline ends. CDR1 is SGHRS and CDR2 is YFSETQ in the germline V gene. The CDR3 loop spans 16 amino acids. The CDR3 coding sequence is TGCGCCAGCAGCTTGGGTCAGACTCAGGGGCCAGATACGCAGTATTTT. Its protein product is CASSLGQTQGPDTQYF.

This chain joins TRBV10-1 and TRBJ2-2; tentative D call: TRBD1 (5 bases). Trimming left V 4 bases short and J 5 bases short, with 17 bases between. The CDR3 totals 16 residues. Germline V CDR1 and CDR2: WNHNN, SYGVQD (reference sequence). The CDR3 sequence: CASSVRGGARTGELFF. Written as DNA, the CDR3 is TGCGCCAGCAGTGTACGCGGTGGGGCGCGAACCGGGGAGCTGTTTTTT.

The V gene is TRBV11-1, the J gene TRBJ2-7, with TRBD1 identical over 7 bases. CDR1 is SGHAT, CDR2 FQDESV, per germline (reference sequence). CDR3 length: 15 amino acids. The trim removed 5 bases at V and 2 bases at J, leaving 9 bases unmatched. The CDR3 loop reads CASSPDRERAYEQYF. The CDR3 nucleotides read TGTGCCAGCAGCCCTGACAGGGAAAGGGCCTACGAGCAGTACTTC.

The rearrangement joins TRBV6-6 to TRBJ2-1, with TRBD2 matching over 9 bases. The V gene end was trimmed by 4 bases and the J gene end by 6 bases; junction bases not matched to a gene: 7. The CDR3 has 15 amino acids. Germline V gives CDR1 MNHNY, CDR2 SVGAGI (reference sequence). Here the CDR3 reads CASSWTSAGGNEQFF. In nucleotides, the CDR3 is TGTGCCAGCAGTTGGACTAGCGCGGGAGGCAATGAGCAGTTCTTC.

The chain uses TRBV7-9 and TRBJ2-4, with 8 positions matching TRBD1. The germline CDR1 and CDR2 sequences are SEHNR and FQNEAQ (reference sequence). Trimming at V came to 1 base and at J to 6 bases, leaving 8 bases not matched to a gene. The CDR3 has 16 amino acids. CDR3 loop: CASSLVRSGGRNIQYF. For the CDR3, the DNA is TGTGCCAGCAGCTTAGTGAGGTCAGGGGGCCGAAACATTCAGTACTTC.

The chain combines TRBV5-1 with TRBJ2-1; TRBD2 matches 7 bases. Germline assignment: CDR1 SGHRS and CDR2 YFSETQ. With 6 bases clipped from V and 5 bases from J, the junction kept 11 bases outside the gene matches. The length of the CDR3 is 15 residues. CDR3 coding DNA: TGCGCCAGCACCACGGGGGGTGGCGAAAACAATGAGCAGTTCTTC. It yields the protein CASTTGGGENNEQFF.